What follows are 14 T cell receptor beta chains derived from one specimen sequenced in a study of shared clonotypes between healthy human individuals. Using immunoSEQ multiplex PCR, the repertoire was profiled, and TCRdb retains in-frame clones only, with some absent. The repertoire has approximately 600,000 clones, roughly 95% of them found once; the top ten carry over 0.1%. It was CD45RO-negative cells, positively selected for CCR7, that made up naive CD8 cells, with terminally differentiated effector memory CD45RA+ cells excluded. Sequencing was performed on naive CD8+ T cells sorted from blood. The receptor set was obtained from a woman in her 30s in good health.

The V and J genes are TRBV28 and TRBJ1-6, with 8 nucleotides matching TRBD1. Germline trimming cut 11 bases from V and 9 bases from J; bases unmatched to any gene: 9. The length of the CDR3 is 13 residues. CDR1 MDHEN and CDR2 SYDVKM come from the germline V gene. The CDR3 sequence: CAGGDRMGSPLHF. In nucleotides, the CDR3 is TGTGCCGGGGGGGACAGGATGGGTTCACCCCTCCACTTT.

V is TRBV9 and J is TRBJ2-7; tentatively, D is TRBD1 (6 bases). V dropped 3 bases and J dropped 0 bases, with 10 bases sitting between them. Germline CDR1 reads SGDLS; CDR2 reads YYNGEE. The CDR3 length is 14 residues. The CDR3 coding sequence is TGTGCCAGCAGCGAAGGACAGAACTCCTACGAGCAGTACTTC. This gives the protein CASSEGQNSYEQYF.

The chain is built from TRBV5-4 and TRBJ2-2, with 9 bases identical to TRBD2. Germline-derived CDR1 and CDR2 are SGHNT and YYREEE (reference sequence). The CDR3 contains 17 residues. The V and J ends lost 0 bases and 1 base, in that order; junction bases with no gene match: 4. The CDR3 reads CASSLGAGGLNTGELFF. In nucleotides, the CDR3 is TGTGCCAGCAGCTTGGGGGCGGGAGGGCTGAACACCGGGGAGCTGTTTTTT.

The V call is TRBV7-2, the J call TRBJ1-3, with TRBD1 matching over 7 bases. J gave up 0 bases and V 4 bases, and 6 bases lay outside the gene matches. Germline V gene lookup returns CDR1 SGHTA and CDR2 FQGNSA. The CDR3 consists of 16 residues. CDR3 in DNA: TGTGCCAGCAGCTCGCGGACAGGTCCCTCTGGAAACACCATATATTTT. It specifies CASSSRTGPSGNTIYF.

The rearrangement joins TRBV9 to TRBJ2-1; D call uncertain. Trimming stripped 0 bases from V and 7 bases from J, with 8 bases between. CDR1 is SGDLS and CDR2 is YYNGEE in the germline V gene. This CDR3 has 13 amino acids. CDR3 in amino acids: CASSVDNRNEQFF. CDR3 DNA sequence: TGTGCCAGCAGCGTAGATAATAGGAATGAGCAGTTCTTC.

The chain is built from TRBV7-3 and TRBJ2-7; 10 positions agree with TRBD2. Germline V lookup: CDR1 SGHTA, CDR2 FQGTGA. CDR3 length equals 13 residues. V lost 5 bases to trimming and J lost 7 bases; unmatched junction nucleotides: 5. In nucleotides, the CDR3 is TGTGCCAGCAGCCTAGCGGGAGTCGAGGAGCAGTACTTC. This gives the protein CASSLAGVEEQYF.

The V gene is TRBV20-1, the J gene TRBJ2-7, with D uncertain. The CDR3 is 11 amino acids. Germline values: CDR1 DFQATT, CDR2 SNEGSKA (reference sequence). The ends were cut back, 5 bases at V and 6 bases at J, with 11 bases in the middle. This CDR3 reads CSAPRVSEQYF. DNA of the CDR3: TGCAGTGCTCCTAGGGTCTCCGAGCAGTACTTC.

This clone was observed a few times. This chain links TRBV4-1 with TRBJ1-5, with 7 bases identical to TRBD1. The CDR3 contains 15 residues. The germline gives CDR1 MGHRA, CDR2 YSYEKL. V trimming: 5 bases; J trimming: 0 bases; junction bases outside the gene matches: 4. In nucleotides, the CDR3 is TGCGCCAGCAGCGCCAGGGGGGATAGCAATCAGCCCCAGCATTTT. Protein sequence: CASSARGDSNQPQHF.

The V call is TRBV6-6, the J call TRBJ1-1; no reliable D call. From germline, CDR1 is MNHNY and CDR2 SVGAGI (reference sequence). V was pared by 4 bases and J by 5 bases, with 8 bases between. This CDR3 has 12 amino acids. The CDR3 coding sequence is TGTGCCAGCAGTTCCAAGAGGACTGAAGCTTTCTTT. Residues: CASSSKRTEAFF.

V usage is TRBV6-1 and J usage is TRBJ2-2; the D is unclear. V was shortened by 3 bases and J by 4 bases, with 12 bases between the two germline ends. CDR3 size: 15 residues. Germline V lookup: CDR1 MNHNS, CDR2 SASEGT. The CDR3: CASSDHRAPTGELFF. For the CDR3, the DNA is TGTGCCAGCAGTGATCACCGGGCCCCCACCGGGGAGCTGTTTTTT.

The chain combines TRBV27 with TRBJ2-7, with TRBD2 matching over 9 bases. V was clipped by 3 bases and J by 7 bases; unmatched bases: 16. The CDR3 spans 17 residues. Germline CDR1 MNHEY, CDR2 SMNVEV (reference sequence). DNA for the CDR3: TGTGCCAGCAGTTTGTTAGGTGGGTCTAGCGGGACGAGGGAGCAGTACTTC. Translated: CASSLLGGSSGTREQYF.

This clone was detected once. The chain links TRBV28 to TRBJ1-5; D is ambiguous. Trimming pared 2 bases from V and 5 bases from J, leaving 7 bases between. There are 13 residues in the CDR3. The germline V gene encodes CDR1 MDHEN and CDR2 SYDVKM. The CDR3 spells CASSLDPDQPQHF. The DNA of the CDR3 is TGTGCCAGCAGTTTAGACCCTGATCAGCCCCAGCATTTT.

J is TRBJ2-7 and V is TRBV11-2; 7 bases are shared with TRBD2. CDR1 is SGHAT, CDR2 FQNNGV, per germline. The junction had 4 bases not matched to a gene; V was cut back by 1 base and J by 1 base. This CDR3 region has 15 residues. In DNA form, the CDR3 reads TGTGCCAGCAGCTTAGCTGGGGGGGAGTCCTACGAGCAGTACTTC. Translation gives CASSLAGGESYEQYF.

The chain has TRBV7-8 and TRBJ2-7; D is undetermined. CDR3 size: 12 residues. Trimming left V 3 bases short and J 7 bases short, with 10 bases between. CDR1 and CDR2 from the germline V gene are SGHVS and FQNEAQ. The CDR3 DNA sequence: TGTGCCAGCAGCTTCCCATTCGCGGAGCAGTACTTC. Its translation: CASSFPFAEQYF.